The T cell receptor (beta chain) under discussion was sequenced for a study of shared clonotypes between healthy human individuals. CDR3 length: 14 amino acids. Germline values: CDR1 KGHSY, CDR2 FQNENV. The germline V and J ends were trimmed by 4 bases and 0 bases, with 7 bases remaining between them. The count of this clone is one. TCRdb's copy holds only in-frame clones and misses some; the assay was immunoSEQ multiplex PCR. The sample records some 1 million clones, about 76% being singletons. Sequencing was performed on memory CD4+ T cells sorted from blood. Noted subset: CD45RA-negative fraction. The clonotype originates from a man younger than 35 in good health. The chain couples TRBV16 to TRBJ1-5; no clear D gene. The chain's CDR3 is CASSPLRSNQPQHF. Written as DNA, the CDR3 is TGTGCCAGCAGCCCTCTACGTAGCAATCAGCCCCAGCATTTT.